The present T cell receptor beta chain was sequenced within a study of T-cell memory formation after mild COVID-19. Study in general: TCR clusters largely stayed donor specific.

V was clipped by 5 bases and J by 7 bases; unmatched bases: 6. The V gene's germline CDR1 is MNHEY and CDR2 SVGAGI. The CDR3 covers 13 residues. Libraries for TCRalpha and TCRbeta carried sample barcodes and unique molecular identifiers via 5'RACE. TCRdb recomputed calls from the 5' RACE reads with MiXCR, one row per CDR3 protein. The sample carries about 150,000 distinct CDR3 sequences, 14% recorded once. Material for sequencing was PBMCs or a T cell subset sorted from them (not recorded which). The rearrangement links TRBV6-5 to TRBJ1-2; 8 bases agree with TRBD1. The clonotype comes from an adult woman who had mild COVID-19 (a few samples of this study predate the infection). Cell type and time point are not known. The CDR3 loop is CASSTPTGAGYTF. In DNA, the CDR3 is TGTGCCAGCAGTACCCCGACAGGGGCTGGCTACACCTTC.